This passage covers 24 T cell receptor beta chains from one sample sequenced in a study of blood T cell repertoires in COVID-19. Profiling relied on immunoSEQ multiplex PCR, and the TCRdb table lists in-frame clones only, not all of them. The table records fewer than 300,000 clones, around 89% of them present only once. The sequencing input was peripheral blood. Receptor source: a man aged 30 to 39 with acute or convalescent COVID-19.

The V and J genes are TRBV5-5 and TRBJ1-2, with 8 nucleotides matching TRBD1. Trimming took 4 bases from V and 4 from J; bases not matched to a gene: 6. The CDR3 length is 14 residues. Germline V gives CDR1 SGHKS, CDR2 YYEKEE (reference sequence). The CDR3 nucleotides are TGTGCCAGCAGCACCATACAGGGGGTCTATGGCTACACCTTC. It yields the protein CASSTIQGVYGYTF.

The CDR3 loop reads CASSVWVKLGGGEQFF. Written as DNA, the CDR3 is TGTGCCAGCAGCGTCTGGGTAAAGCTCGGAGGGGGCGAGCAGTTCTTC. This chain joins TRBV9 and TRBJ2-1; tentatively, D is TRBD1 (7 bases). The CDR3 length is 16 residues. V was cut by 2 bases and J by 10 bases, with 22 bases left in between. The germline CDR1 and CDR2 sequences are SGDLS and YYNGEE. The full variable domain, completed using reference TRBV9 and TRBJ2-1, is DSGVTQTPKHLITATGQRVTLRCSPRSGDLSVYWYQQSLDQGLQFLIQYYNGEERAKGNILERFSAQQFPDLHSELNLSSLELGDSALYFCASSVWVKLGGGEQFFGPGTRLTVL.

This sequence joins TRBV6-1 and TRBJ1-6; no reliable D call. Germline V gene data show CDR1 as MNHNS and CDR2 as SASEGT. Deletions cut 2 bases from V and 7 bases from J, with 12 bases between. The CDR3 is made up of 15 amino acids. CDR3 DNA: TGTGCCAGCAGTGAAAGGACTACAGTCAATTCACCCCTCCACTTT. It specifies CASSERTTVNSPLHF.

The chain is built from TRBV5-5 and TRBJ1-3; the D is unclear. Between the trimmed V and J ends, which lost 0 bases and 6 bases, there was a span of 7 bases. The CDR3 length is 13 residues. CDR1 is SGHKS, CDR2 YYEKEE, per germline (reference sequence). In nucleotides, the CDR3 is TGTGCCAGCAGCTTGGGGTCAGAAAACACCATATATTTT. This codes for CASSLGSENTIYF.

The genes are TRBV25-1 and TRBJ1-1; D is perhaps TRBD1 (5 bases). In germline, CDR1 is MGHDK, CDR2 SYGVNS. The ends were cut back, 5 bases at V and 0 bases at J, with 10 bases in the middle. CDR3 length: 14 residues. CDR3 loop: CASSPSGVNTEAFF. CDR3 in DNA: TGTGCCAGCAGTCCCTCGGGGGTGAACACTGAAGCTTTCTTT.

The chain recombines TRBV5-5 with TRBJ2-7; maybe TRBD2 (5 bases). From germline, CDR1 is SGHKS and CDR2 YYEKEE (reference sequence). The CDR3 spans 13 residues. V lost 0 bases and J 6 bases, leaving 10 bases between the germline ends. The CDR3: CASSLESGIEQYF. As DNA, the CDR3 is TGTGCCAGCAGCTTGGAATCCGGGATCGAGCAGTACTTC.

This clone appeared once. This chain uses TRBV18 with TRBJ2-7, with D possibly TRBD2 on 5 matching bases. Germline assignment: CDR1 KGHSH and CDR2 LQKENI. V shed 3 bases and J shed 9 bases, with 9 bases lying between them. The CDR3 totals 11 residues. CDR3 nucleotide sequence: TGTGCCAGCTCACCTTCCGAGGGGCAGTACTTC. Amino acid sequence: CASSPSEGQYF.

The rearrangement joins TRBV6-5 to TRBJ2-7; D gene ambiguous. In germline, CDR1 is MNHEY, CDR2 SVGAGI. The CDR3 loop spans 15 amino acids. V lost 0 bases, J lost 7 bases, and 16 bases lay in between. In nucleotides, the CDR3 is TGTGCCAGCAGTTACTCGATTCTTTTCCGGTCGGAGCAGTACTTC. This translates into CASSYSILFRSEQYF.

The gene calls are TRBV19 and TRBJ1-5; TRBD1 might be the D (5 bases). CDR1 is LNHDA, CDR2 SQIVND, per germline (reference sequence). V lost 0 bases and J 1 base, leaving 7 bases between the germline ends. The length of the CDR3 is 15 residues. The CDR3 sequence: CASSIDRASNQPQHF. The DNA for the CDR3 is TGTGCCAGTAGTATAGACAGGGCAAGCAATCAGCCCCAGCATTTT.

This chain uses TRBV27 with TRBJ2-5, with D tentatively TRBD2 (5 bases). The germline V gene encodes CDR1 MNHEY and CDR2 SMNVEV (reference sequence). The V and J ends lost 2 bases and 5 bases respectively, with 18 bases between them. The CDR3 consists of 16 residues. The CDR3 nucleotides are TGTGCCAGCAGTTTACGCGGACGAGGGCCTGGGGAGACCCAGTACTTC. Amino acids: CASSLRGRGPGETQYF.

The CDR3 is CASSPVNTEAFF. The CDR3 nucleotides are TGTGCCAGCAGCCCGGTTAACACTGAAGCTTTCTTT. The rearrangement joins TRBV7-8 to TRBJ1-1; D is ambiguous. V gave up 5 bases and J gave up 2 bases, with 6 bases separating them. The CDR3 sequence is 12 residues long. The germline V gene encodes CDR1 SGHVS and CDR2 FQNEAQ.

This sequence joins TRBV20-1 and TRBJ2-2; a possible D gene is TRBD1 (6 bases). V was clipped by 3 bases and J by 4 bases, with 18 bases between them. CDR1 DFQATT and CDR2 SNEGSKA come from the germline V gene (reference sequence). The CDR3 sequence is 16 residues long. The CDR3 nucleotides are TGCAGTGCTAGTGACCGGCAGGGGAGAGGCACCGGGGAGCTGTTTTTT. Its translation: CSASDRQGRGTGELFF.

This chain links TRBV28 with TRBJ1-4, with TRBD1 as a possible D gene (5 bases). The germline V and J ends were trimmed by 4 bases and 5 bases, with 14 bases remaining between them. The CDR3 runs 15 residues. CDR1 and CDR2 (germline): MDHEN, SYDVKM. DNA of the CDR3: TGTGCCAGCAGTTCGGAGGGGTGGCGAAATGAAAAACTGTTTTTT. Translated, it gives CASSSEGWRNEKLFF.

The rearrangement uses TRBV5-1 and TRBJ2-7; 7 positions agree with TRBD2. From germline, CDR1 is SGHRS and CDR2 YFSETQ. Losses at the gene ends were 3 bases for V and 1 base for J; bases not matched to a gene: 13. This CDR3 contains 17 residues. The CDR3 here is CASSSRDGLAVSYEQYF. The CDR3 DNA is TGCGCCAGCAGCTCGAGGGATGGGCTAGCGGTTTCCTACGAGCAGTACTTC.

This sequence joins TRBV7-9 and TRBJ2-2; 13 bases fit TRBD2. The length of the CDR3 is 18 residues. V lost 5 bases and J lost 0; bases outside the gene matches: 6. Germline CDR1 and CDR2: SEHNR and FQNEAQ (reference sequence). The CDR3 DNA is TGTGCCAGCAGCCACGGACTAGCGGGAGAGGCGAACACCGGGGAGCTGTTTTTT. Protein sequence: CASSHGLAGEANTGELFF.

This chain uses TRBV7-8 with TRBJ2-7, with D unresolved. This CDR3 is built from 13 residues. V was shortened by 2 bases and J by 3 bases, with 8 bases between the two germline ends. Per the germline V gene, CDR1 is SGHVS and CDR2 is FQNEAQ. The CDR3 nucleotides are TGTGCCAGCAGCTTACCACAGAACTACGAGCAGTACTTC. It is translated as CASSLPQNYEQYF.

The V call is TRBV3-1 (or the pseudogene TRBV3-2), the J call TRBJ1-4; D is possibly TRBD1 (6 bases). The germline V and J ends were trimmed by 4 bases and 8 bases, with 17 bases remaining between them. Germline V gene sequence: CDR1 LGHDT, CDR2 YNNKEL (reference sequence). This CDR3 is built from 15 residues. The CDR3 spells CASSLRGAGAEKLFF. CDR3 coding DNA: TGTGCCAGCAGCCTCCGAGGGGCAGGGGCGGAAAAACTGTTTTTT.

The CDR3 loop reads CASSPMSGRLTDTQYF. CDR3 in DNA: TGTGCCAGCAGCCCCATGAGCGGGAGATTGACAGATACGCAGTATTTT. V usage is TRBV5-6 and J usage is TRBJ2-3, with TRBD2 identical over 8 bases. CDR3 length: 16 amino acids. The junction had 10 bases not matched to a gene; V was cut back by 4 bases and J by 3 bases. CDR1 is SGHDT and CDR2 is YYEEEE in the germline V gene.

The V and J genes are TRBV19 and TRBJ1-1, with 8 bases lining up with TRBD1. The germline V gene has CDR1 LNHDA and CDR2 SQIVND (reference sequence). CDR3 length equals 12 residues. V shed 6 bases and J 4 bases; nucleotides not matched to a gene: 1. The CDR3 loop is CASRQGATEAFF. CDR3 sequence (DNA): TGTGCCAGTAGGCAGGGGGCCACTGAAGCTTTCTTT.

The chain joins TRBV28 to TRBJ2-3; D is possibly TRBD1 (6 bases). V dropped 6 bases and J dropped 0 bases, with 10 bases sitting between them. Germline CDR1 reads MDHEN; CDR2 reads SYDVKM. The CDR3 is 14 residues long. CDR3 in amino acids: CASRLQGSTDTQYF. The DNA for the CDR3 is TGTGCCAGCAGACTACAGGGTAGCACAGATACGCAGTATTTT.

V usage is TRBV2 and J usage is TRBJ1-2; D is possibly TRBD1 (6 bases). Germline CDR1 is SNHLY and CDR2 is FYNNEI. V was clipped by 4 bases and J by 5 bases, with 11 bases between them. The CDR3 is made up of 13 amino acids. This CDR3 reads CASSVTGQYGYTF. Here the CDR3 DNA reads TGTGCCAGCAGTGTGACAGGACAGTATGGCTACACCTTC.

The chain recombines TRBV15 with TRBJ1-5; TRBD1 aligns across 8 bases. Per the germline V gene, CDR1 is LNHNV and CDR2 is YYDKDF (reference sequence). CDR3 length: 13 residues. V gave up 9 bases and J gave up 7 bases; unmatched junction bases: 8. The CDR3 protein is CATKDRAGQPQHF. The DNA for the CDR3 is TGTGCCACAAAGGACAGGGCGGGGCAGCCCCAGCATTTT.

The CDR3 nucleotides are TGTGCCAGTAGTATGAGAGGGGGCCCGACCTTGAACACTGAAGCTTTCTTT. This codes for CASSMRGGPTLNTEAFF. The chain joins TRBV19 to TRBJ1-1, with TRBD1 identical over 7 bases. The junction had 10 bases not matched to a gene; V was cut back by 3 bases and J by 0 bases. The V gene's germline CDR1 is LNHDA and CDR2 SQIVND (reference sequence). The CDR3 is 17 residues long.

This clone was counted once. The chain employs TRBV28 and TRBJ2-2; the D gene is possibly TRBD2 (6 bases). The CDR3 is 14 residues long. Trimming shortened V by 7 bases and J by 3 bases, and 12 bases separated the two germline ends. CDR1 and CDR2 from the germline V gene are MDHEN and SYDVKM. DNA for the CDR3: TGTGCCAGCATGGGCGGAGGGTACACCGGGGAGCTGTTTTTT. It yields the protein CASMGGGYTGELFF.